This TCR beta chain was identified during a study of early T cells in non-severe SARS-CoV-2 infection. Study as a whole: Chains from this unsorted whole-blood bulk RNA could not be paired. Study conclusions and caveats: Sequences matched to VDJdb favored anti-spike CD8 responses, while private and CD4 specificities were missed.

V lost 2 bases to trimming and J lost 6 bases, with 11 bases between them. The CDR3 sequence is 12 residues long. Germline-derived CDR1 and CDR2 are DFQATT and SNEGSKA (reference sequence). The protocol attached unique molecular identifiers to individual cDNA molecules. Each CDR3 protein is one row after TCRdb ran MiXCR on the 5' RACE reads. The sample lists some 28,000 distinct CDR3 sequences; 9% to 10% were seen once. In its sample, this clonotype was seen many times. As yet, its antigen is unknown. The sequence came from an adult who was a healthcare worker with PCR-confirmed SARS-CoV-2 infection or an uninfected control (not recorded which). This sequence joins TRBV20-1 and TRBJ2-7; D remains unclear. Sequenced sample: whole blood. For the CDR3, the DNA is TGCAGTGCTAGAATCCTATCCGGCGAGCAGTACTTC. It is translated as CSARILSGEQYF.